These T cell receptor beta chains were read from a single sample in a study of blood T cells in healthy people across ages. TCRdb fed the 5' RACE reads into MiXCR, producing one record per CDR3 protein. The sample has 550,000 to 700,000 distinct CDR3 sequences, 25% to 30% seen once. The sample taken for sequencing was blood. These receptors were taken from a woman in her 70s in good health. Each CDR3 is given without its conserved first and last residue. A D gene is named only where the DNA matches it firmly.

v_call	d_call	j_call	cdr3_aa
TRBV10-2	.	TRBJ2-1	ASSESYNEQF
TRBV30	TRBD1	TRBJ1-1	AWGTGGTEAF
TRBV12-3/TRBV12-4	.	TRBJ1-2	ASSPTLGAGGYT
TRBV29-1	.	TRBJ1-1	SVGQGYTEAF
TRBV6-6	.	TRBJ2-7	ASSGKGELRYEQY
TRBV7-3	.	.	ASSHLWAFEQF
TRBV6-1	.	TRBJ2-5	ASRTRLGLGETQY
TRBV13	TRBD1	TRBJ1-6	ASSLGDRENSPLH
TRBV4-1	TRBD2	TRBJ2-1	ASTLVRLAGGRNEQF
TRBV20-1	.	TRBJ1-2	SAREWGRRNYGYT
TRBV11-2	TRBD2	TRBJ2-7	ASRVGRRLAGPDNSYEQY
TRBV2	.	TRBJ2-5	ASSAQTGGWETQY
TRBV4-3	.	TRBJ2-1	ASSQGQSQGNEQF
TRBV20-1	TRBD1	TRBJ1-2	SARGDRGNGYT
TRBV20-1	.	TRBJ1-2	SARQTFGYT
TRBV6-2/TRBV6-3	TRBD1	TRBJ1-5	ASRPTGGSSQPQH
TRBV7-9	.	TRBJ1-4	ASSPSLVATNEKLF
TRBV5-1	.	TRBJ1-5	ASSLGVGGTNQPQH
TRBV6-1	.	TRBJ2-1	ASSRHGGGTYNEQF
TRBV12-3/TRBV12-4	TRBD1	TRBJ1-4	ASSPGQVTNEKLF
TRBV13	.	TRBJ2-2	ASSPYAGELF
TRBV5-5	TRBD1	TRBJ1-4	ASSLATGGREKLF
TRBV7-2	.	TRBJ2-5	ASSLGAGETQY
TRBV29-1	.	TRBJ1-4	SGGTRANEKLF
TRBV7-9	TRBD1	TRBJ1-2	ASSPDRVDDGYT
TRBV4-3	TRBD2	TRBJ2-5	ASSPGLAGRTETQY
TRBV29-1	.	TRBJ2-7	SAEVRRGGAYEQY
TRBV12-3/TRBV12-4	TRBD1	TRBJ1-5	ASSLRQGMNSNQPQH
TRBV20-1	TRBD2	TRBJ2-1	SARGLAGGYNEQF
TRBV3-1	TRBD1	TRBJ1-1	ASSQQAGGTEAF
TRBV7-2	.	TRBJ2-7	ASSGGLGGPYEQY
TRBV20-1	.	TRBJ1-2	SASHRRPNYGYT
TRBV7-2	.	TRBJ2-6	ASSFTGTSGANVLT
TRBV7-8	.	TRBJ2-7	ATGEYHEQY
TRBV5-6	TRBD2	TRBJ2-5	ASSGRLAGEETQY
TRBV7-2	TRBD1	TRBJ2-7	ASSDPSQGAFEQY
TRBV6-6	.	TRBJ2-5	ASSFEGNQETQY
TRBV3-1	.	TRBJ2-1	ASSRSRLEQF
TRBV7-3	.	TRBJ2-6	ASSLTGSRSGANVLT
TRBV4-3	.	TRBJ2-3	ASSQDWGTDTQY
TRBV9	.	TRBJ1-5	ASSVDPPGNQPQH
TRBV5-1	TRBD1	TRBJ1-2	ASSPGTGAYYGYT
TRBV3-1	TRBD1	TRBJ1-1	ASSRQGRPEVF
TRBV6-5	.	TRBJ2-5	ASSSEGLQY
TRBV29-1	TRBD2	TRBJ2-3	SVEVSGVTDTQY
TRBV13	TRBD2	TRBJ2-5	ASSLRGLAGGRGETQY